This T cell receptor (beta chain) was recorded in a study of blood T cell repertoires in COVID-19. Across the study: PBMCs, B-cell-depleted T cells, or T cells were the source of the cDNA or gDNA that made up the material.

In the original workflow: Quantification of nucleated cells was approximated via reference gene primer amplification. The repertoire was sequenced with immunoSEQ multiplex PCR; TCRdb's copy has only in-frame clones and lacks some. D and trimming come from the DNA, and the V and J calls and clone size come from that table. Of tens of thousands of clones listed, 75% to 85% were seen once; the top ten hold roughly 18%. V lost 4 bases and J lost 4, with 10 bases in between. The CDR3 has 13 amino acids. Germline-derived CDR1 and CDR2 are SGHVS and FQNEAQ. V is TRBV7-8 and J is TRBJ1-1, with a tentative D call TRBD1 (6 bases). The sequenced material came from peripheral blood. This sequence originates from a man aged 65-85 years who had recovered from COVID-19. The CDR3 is CASSYRVGTEAFF. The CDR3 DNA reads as TGTGCCAGCAGCTACAGGGTGGGCACTGAAGCTTTCTTT.